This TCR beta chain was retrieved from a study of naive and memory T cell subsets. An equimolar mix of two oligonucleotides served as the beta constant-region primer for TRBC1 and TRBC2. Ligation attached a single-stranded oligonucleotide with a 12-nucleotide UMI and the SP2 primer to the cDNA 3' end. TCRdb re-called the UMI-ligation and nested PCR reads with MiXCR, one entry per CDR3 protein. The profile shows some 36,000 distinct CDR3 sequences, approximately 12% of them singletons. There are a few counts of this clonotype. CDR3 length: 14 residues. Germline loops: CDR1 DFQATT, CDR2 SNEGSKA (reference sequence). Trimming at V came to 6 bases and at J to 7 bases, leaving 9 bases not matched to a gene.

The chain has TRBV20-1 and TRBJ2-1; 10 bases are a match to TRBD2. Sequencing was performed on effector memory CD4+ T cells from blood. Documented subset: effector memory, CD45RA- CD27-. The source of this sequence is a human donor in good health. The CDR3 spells CSAEPGLAPNEQFF. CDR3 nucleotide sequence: TGCAGTGCAGAACCGGGACTAGCGCCTAATGAGCAGTTCTTC.